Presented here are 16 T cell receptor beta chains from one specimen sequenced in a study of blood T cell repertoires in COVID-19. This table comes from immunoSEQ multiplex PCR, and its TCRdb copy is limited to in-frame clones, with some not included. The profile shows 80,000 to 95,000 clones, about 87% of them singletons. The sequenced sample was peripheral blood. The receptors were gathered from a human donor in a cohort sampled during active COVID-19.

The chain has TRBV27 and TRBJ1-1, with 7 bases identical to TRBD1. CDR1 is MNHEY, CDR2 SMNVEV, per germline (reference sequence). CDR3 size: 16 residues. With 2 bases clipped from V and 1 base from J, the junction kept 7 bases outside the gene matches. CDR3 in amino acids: CASSLTGADSNTEAFF. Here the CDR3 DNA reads TGTGCCAGCAGTTTAACAGGGGCCGACTCGAACACTGAAGCTTTCTTT.

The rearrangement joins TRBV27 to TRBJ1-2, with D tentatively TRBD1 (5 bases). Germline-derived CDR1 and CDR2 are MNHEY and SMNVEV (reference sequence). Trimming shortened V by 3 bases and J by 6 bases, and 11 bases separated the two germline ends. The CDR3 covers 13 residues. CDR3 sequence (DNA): TGTGCCAGCAGTTTGAGGCAGGGTGATGGCTACACCTTC. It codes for CASSLRQGDGYTF.

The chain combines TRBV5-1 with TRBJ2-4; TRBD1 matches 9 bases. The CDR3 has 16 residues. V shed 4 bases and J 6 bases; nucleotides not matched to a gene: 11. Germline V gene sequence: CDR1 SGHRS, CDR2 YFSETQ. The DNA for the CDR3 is TGCGCCAGCAGCCCAATTACCGGGACAGGGATAAACATTCAGTACTTC. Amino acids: CASSPITGTGINIQYF.

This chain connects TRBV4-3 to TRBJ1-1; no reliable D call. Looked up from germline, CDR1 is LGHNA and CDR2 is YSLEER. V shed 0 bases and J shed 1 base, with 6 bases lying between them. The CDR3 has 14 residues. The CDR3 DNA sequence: TGCGCCAGCAGCCAAGAATCTAGGAACACTGAAGCTTTCTTT. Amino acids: CASSQESRNTEAFF.

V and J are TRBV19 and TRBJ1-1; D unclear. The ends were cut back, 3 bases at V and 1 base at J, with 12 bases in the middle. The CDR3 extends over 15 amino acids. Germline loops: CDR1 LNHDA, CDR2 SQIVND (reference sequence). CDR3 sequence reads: CASSISAASNTEAFF. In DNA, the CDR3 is TGTGCCAGTAGTATTTCCGCAGCGTCGAACACTGAAGCTTTCTTT.

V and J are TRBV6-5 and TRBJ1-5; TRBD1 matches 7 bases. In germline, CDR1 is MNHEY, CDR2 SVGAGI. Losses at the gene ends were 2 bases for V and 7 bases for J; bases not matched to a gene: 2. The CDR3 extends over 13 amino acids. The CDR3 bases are TGTGCCAGCAGTTACGACAGGGCACAGCCCCAGCATTTT. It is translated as CASSYDRAQPQHF.

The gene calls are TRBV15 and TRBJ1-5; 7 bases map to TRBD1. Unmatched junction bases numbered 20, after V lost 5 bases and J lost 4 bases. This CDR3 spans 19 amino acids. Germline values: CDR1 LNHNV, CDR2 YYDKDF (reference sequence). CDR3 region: CATSSQPGGHLLPNQPQHF. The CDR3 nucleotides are TGTGCCACCAGCTCACAACCAGGGGGACACCTTCTACCAAATCAGCCCCAGCATTTT.

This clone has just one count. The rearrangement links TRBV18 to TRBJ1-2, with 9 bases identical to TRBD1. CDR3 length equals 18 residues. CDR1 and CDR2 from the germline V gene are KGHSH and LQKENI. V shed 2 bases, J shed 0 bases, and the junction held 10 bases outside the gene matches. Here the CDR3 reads CASSPFFGTGTPNYGYTF. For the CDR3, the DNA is TGTGCCAGCTCACCATTCTTTGGGACAGGGACCCCTAACTATGGCTACACCTTC.

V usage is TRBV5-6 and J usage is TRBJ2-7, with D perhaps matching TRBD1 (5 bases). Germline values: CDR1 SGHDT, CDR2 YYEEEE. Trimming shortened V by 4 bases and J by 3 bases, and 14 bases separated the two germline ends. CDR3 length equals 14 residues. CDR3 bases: TGTGCCAGCAGCCCAAACCCTACAGGCTACGAGCAGTACTTC. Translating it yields CASSPNPTGYEQYF.

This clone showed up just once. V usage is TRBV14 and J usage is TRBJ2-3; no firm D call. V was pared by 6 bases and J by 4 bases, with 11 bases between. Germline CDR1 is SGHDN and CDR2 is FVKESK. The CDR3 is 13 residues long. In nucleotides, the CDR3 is TGTGCCAGCAGACCAACTGGAGCAGATACGCAGTATTTT. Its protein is CASRPTGADTQYF.

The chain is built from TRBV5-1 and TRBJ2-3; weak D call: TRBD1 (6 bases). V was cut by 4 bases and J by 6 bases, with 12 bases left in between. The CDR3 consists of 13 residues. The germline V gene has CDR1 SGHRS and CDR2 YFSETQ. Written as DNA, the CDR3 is TGCGCCAGCAGCCTTGGACAGCGCGATACGCAGTATTTT. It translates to CASSLGQRDTQYF.

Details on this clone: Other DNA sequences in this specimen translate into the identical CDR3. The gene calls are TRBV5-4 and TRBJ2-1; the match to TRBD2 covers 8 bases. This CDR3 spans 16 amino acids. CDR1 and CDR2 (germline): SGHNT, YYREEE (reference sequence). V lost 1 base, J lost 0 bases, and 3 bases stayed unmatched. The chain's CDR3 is CASSLSAGGSYNEQFF. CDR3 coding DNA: TGTGCCAGCAGCTTGTCCGCGGGGGGCTCCTACAATGAGCAGTTCTTC.

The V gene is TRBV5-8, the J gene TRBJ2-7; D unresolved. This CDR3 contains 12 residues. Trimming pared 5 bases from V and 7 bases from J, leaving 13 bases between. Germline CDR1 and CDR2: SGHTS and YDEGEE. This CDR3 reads CASRSGRREQYF. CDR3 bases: TGTGCCAGCAGGTCCGGTCGCCGGGAGCAGTACTTC.

The CDR3 loop reads CAISESTSGTDTQYF. CDR3 sequence (DNA): TGTGCCATCAGTGAGTCAACTAGCGGGACAGATACGCAGTATTTT. The chain couples TRBV10-3 to TRBJ2-3; TRBD2 aligns across 9 bases. The CDR3 runs to 15 residues. Germline V gene sequence: CDR1 ENHRY, CDR2 SYGVKD. With V trimmed by 0 bases and J by 3 bases, 1 base remained unmatched.

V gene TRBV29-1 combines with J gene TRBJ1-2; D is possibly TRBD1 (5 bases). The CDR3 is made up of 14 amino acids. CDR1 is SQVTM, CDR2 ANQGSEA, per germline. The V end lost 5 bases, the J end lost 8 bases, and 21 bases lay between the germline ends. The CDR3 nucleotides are TGCAGCGTTCGTTCGACGGCTGGGGCAGACGGCTACACCTTC. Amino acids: CSVRSTAGADGYTF.

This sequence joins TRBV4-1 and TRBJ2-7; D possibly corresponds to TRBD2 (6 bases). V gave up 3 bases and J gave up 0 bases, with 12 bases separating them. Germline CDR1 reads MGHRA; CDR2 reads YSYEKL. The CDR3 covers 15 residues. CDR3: CASSQGLDISYEQYF. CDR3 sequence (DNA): TGCGCCAGCAGCCAGGGACTCGACATCTCCTACGAGCAGTACTTC.